One sample yielded the 8 T cell receptor beta chains listed below, sequenced in a study of cytomegalovirus exposure and HLA in healthy donors. In the PCR, 60 Vbeta and 13 Jbeta primers were used. The assay was immunoSEQ multiplex PCR, and TCRdb's table has in-frame clones only and misses some. The repertoire consists of about 88,000 clones, with 70% to 90% occurring once and the leading ten covering 2% to 2.5%. Material for sequencing was PBMCs. The receptor source for this set is a man aged 18 to 30 in good health and CMV-seronegative.

The rearrangement links TRBV11-2 to TRBJ2-7, with TRBD1 matching 9 bases. The CDR3 length is 18 residues. Losses at the gene ends were 5 bases for V and 4 bases for J; bases not matched to a gene: 18. Germline CDR1 is SGHAT and CDR2 is FQNNGV. In DNA, the CDR3 is TGTGCCAGCAGCCCACTAGGACGAGGACAGGGGACCCCTTACGAGCAGTACTTC. Translation: CASSPLGRGQGTPYEQYF. The full variable domain, its missing parts supplied by reference TRBV11-2 and TRBJ2-7, is EAGVAQSPRYKIIEKRQSVAFWCNPISGHATLYWYQQILGQGPKLLIQFQNNGVVDDSQLPKDRFSAERLKGVDSTLKIQPAKLEDSAVYLCASSPLGRGQGTPYEQYFGPGTRLTVT.

The chain carries TRBV5-6 and TRBJ1-2; D might be TRBD1 (6 bases). This CDR3 contains 13 residues. Trimming removed 4 bases from V and 8 bases from J, with 15 bases in between. The germline gives CDR1 SGHDT, CDR2 YYEEEE. CDR3 DNA: TGTGCCAGCAGCCCGAACAGGGTGGCCGGCTACACCTTC. Translating gives CASSPNRVAGYTF. Combining the CDR3 with reference TRBV5-6 and TRBJ1-2 gives the whole variable domain DAGVTQSPTHLIKTRGQQVTLRCSPKSGHDTVSWYQQALGQGPQFIFQYYEEEERQRGNFPDRFSGHQFPNYSSELNVNALLLGDSALYLCASSPNRVAGYTFGSGTRLTVV.

The V call is TRBV15, the J call TRBJ2-7, with TRBD2 matching over 13 bases. V lost 1 base and J lost 7; bases outside the gene matches: 7. This CDR3 has 16 amino acids. The germline V gene encodes CDR1 LNHNV and CDR2 YYDKDF (reference sequence). The CDR3 reads CATSRGSGLAGVEQYF. In DNA form, the CDR3 reads TGTGCCACCAGCAGAGGGTCCGGACTAGCGGGAGTGGAGCAGTACTTC. The full variable domain, in which reference TRBV15 and TRBJ2-7 provide the parts outside the CDR3, is DAMVIQNPRYQVTQFGKPVTLSCSQTLNHNVMYWYQQKSSQAPKLLFHYYDKDFNNEADTPDNFQSRRPNTSFCFLDIRSPGLGDTAMYLCATSRGSGLAGVEQYFGPGTRLTVT.

The chain has TRBV2 and TRBJ2-7, with 10 bases that match TRBD1. Germline lookup yields CDR1 SNHLY and CDR2 FYNNEI. With V trimmed by 6 bases and J by 0 bases, 5 bases remained unmatched. CDR3 length: 15 residues. The CDR3: CASRIGDRGSYEQYF. In DNA, the CDR3 is TGTGCCAGCAGGATAGGGGACAGGGGCTCCTACGAGCAGTACTTC.

The gene calls are TRBV28 and TRBJ2-5, with 8 bases fitting TRBD1. The V and J ends lost 1 base and 2 bases, in that order; junction bases with no gene match: 6. Germline V gene lookup returns CDR1 MDHEN and CDR2 SYDVKM. The CDR3 is 16 amino acids. CDR3 in amino acids: CASSLSGQALQETQYF. The CDR3 nucleotides read TGTGCCAGCAGTTTATCGGGACAGGCACTTCAAGAGACCCAGTACTTC.

The V gene is TRBV18, the J gene TRBJ1-3; D remains unclear. Between the trimmed V and J ends, which lost 3 bases and 4 bases, there was a span of 7 bases. Germline CDR1 reads KGHSH; CDR2 reads LQKENI. The length of the CDR3 is 13 residues. CDR3: CASSPAPGNTIYF. Here the CDR3 DNA reads TGTGCCAGCTCACCGGCTCCGGGAAACACCATATATTTT.

The V gene is TRBV12-2, the J gene TRBJ1-5; TRBD1 is the table's D call and was not checked against the DNA. TRBV12-2 is a known pseudogene. The CDR3 runs to 19 residues. The CDR3 loop reads CASRLAIAQGAFSNQPQHF. For the CDR3, the DNA is TGTGCAAGTCGCTTAGCTATCGCGCAGGGGGCGTTTAGCAATCAGCCCCAGCATTTT.

The rearrangement joins TRBV5-1 to TRBJ1-4; TRBD1 is a possible D gene (5 bases). V shed 4 bases and J shed 8 bases, with 18 bases lying between them. There are 15 residues in the CDR3. CDR1 is SGHRS and CDR2 is YFSETQ in the germline V gene. The CDR3 loop is CASSTTGTGGEKLFF. Here the CDR3 DNA reads TGCGCCAGCAGCACCACCGGGACTGGAGGAGAAAAACTGTTTTTT. Filled out from reference TRBV5-1 and TRBJ1-4, the complete variable domain reads KAGVTQTPRYLIKTRGQQVTLSCSPISGHRSVSWYQQTPGQGLQFLFEYFSETQRNKGNFPGRFSGRQFSNSRSEMNVSTLELGDSALYLCASSTTGTGGEKLFFGSGTQLSVL.